These 14 T cell receptor beta chains were sequenced from one sample in a study of blood T cell repertoires in COVID-19. Assay: immunoSEQ multiplex PCR; the TCRdb copy retains only in-frame clones and omits some. The sample lists some 250,000 clones, 75% to 90% occurring once. The specimen was peripheral blood. Receptors were obtained from a man between 60 and 75 years old who had recovered from COVID-19.

The chain recombines TRBV10-3 with TRBJ1-2; 8 nucleotides align to TRBD1. V gave up 7 bases and J gave up 1 base; unmatched junction bases: 2. The CDR3 is 13 amino acids. CDR1 and CDR2 (germline): ENHRY, SYGVKD. The CDR3 nucleotides read TGTGCCATCAACGACAGGGGTAACTATGGCTACACCTTC. Translation gives CAINDRGNYGYTF.

CDR3 region: CASSDSWQENNEKLFF. The CDR3 DNA reads TGTGCCAGCAGTGATTCCTGGCAGGAAAATAATGAAAAACTGTTTTTT. This chain links TRBV6-2 or TRBV6-3 with TRBJ1-4; D is uncertain. From germline, CDR1 is MNHEY and CDR2 SVGEGT. Trimming took off 5 bases at V and 4 bases at J, with 17 bases between the two ends. This CDR3 region has 16 residues.

The gene calls are TRBV5-6 and TRBJ2-2, with TRBD1 matching over 8 bases. V lost 4 bases to trimming and J lost 6 bases; unmatched junction nucleotides: 8. Germline V gene data show CDR1 as SGHDT and CDR2 as YYEEEE. The CDR3 is made up of 15 amino acids. The CDR3 region is CASSTAGRGPGELFF. CDR3 coding DNA: TGTGCCAGCAGCACGGCCGGCAGGGGGCCCGGGGAGCTGTTTTTT.

This clone has just a few counts. The J gene is TRBJ1-6, the V gene TRBV4-2, with TRBD1 identical over 7 bases. The CDR3 is 17 amino acids. Germline V gene data show CDR1 as LGHNA and CDR2 as YNFKEQ. Trimming cost V 3 bases and J 9 bases; bases outside gene matches: 14. The CDR3 is CASSHSLVRTGGSPLHF. The CDR3 DNA is TGTGCCAGCAGCCATTCCCTGGTCAGGACAGGTGGTTCACCCCTCCACTTT.

The V call is TRBV5-1, the J call TRBJ2-3; TRBD2 matches 7 bases. Germline trimming cut 2 bases from V and 5 bases from J; bases unmatched to any gene: 8. Germline CDR1 SGHRS, CDR2 YFSETQ. The CDR3 runs 15 residues. CDR3 amino acids: CASSFGGGRGDTQYF. DNA for the CDR3: TGCGCCAGCAGCTTTGGGGGAGGGCGGGGAGATACGCAGTATTTT.

J is TRBJ2-5 and V is TRBV20-1; 10 bases align to TRBD2. CDR3 size: 14 residues. Per the germline V gene, CDR1 is DFQATT and CDR2 is SNEGSKA (reference sequence). V shed 3 bases and J 5 bases; nucleotides not matched to a gene: 6. The CDR3 nucleotides are TGCAGTGCTAGTTCTAGCGGGGGTTTGGAGACCCAGTACTTC. Protein product: CSASSSGGLETQYF.

J is TRBJ2-5 and V is TRBV5-1, with TRBD2 as a possible D gene (5 bases). The CDR3 covers 16 residues. Germline V lookup: CDR1 SGHRS, CDR2 YFSETQ. V lost 4 bases to trimming and J lost 5 bases, with 21 bases between them. CDR3: CASSVTPPGVGETQYF. The CDR3 nucleotides read TGCGCCAGCAGCGTAACCCCTCCCGGGGTAGGGGAGACCCAGTACTTC.

In its sample, this clone was seen once. The chain uses TRBV20-1 and TRBJ2-5; no clear D. Germline V gives CDR1 DFQATT, CDR2 SNEGSKA (reference sequence). The CDR3 consists of 11 residues. V was clipped by 3 bases and J by 4 bases, with 6 bases between them. The CDR3 DNA follows: TGCAGTGCTAGTGTCATAGAGACCCAGTACTTC. It is translated as CSASVIETQYF.

The rearrangement links TRBV5-6 to TRBJ2-7, with D perhaps TRBD1 (6 bases). Germline CDR1 and CDR2: SGHDT and YYEEEE. With 5 bases removed from V and 0 bases from J, the gap between germline ends came to 15 bases. The CDR3 has 15 amino acids. The CDR3 reads CASRGYGGSSYEQYF. DNA for the CDR3: TGTGCCAGCAGGGGCTATGGGGGCTCCTCCTACGAGCAGTACTTC.

This clone has just a few counts. The chain joins TRBV5-1 to TRBJ1-5; weak D call: TRBD1 (6 bases). Germline-derived CDR1 and CDR2 are SGHRS and YFSETQ. With 0 bases removed from V and 6 bases from J, the gap between germline ends came to 10 bases. The CDR3 has 14 residues. The CDR3 sequence: CASSLDPGAQPQHF. The CDR3 DNA is TGCGCCAGCAGCTTGGACCCAGGGGCTCAGCCCCAGCATTTT. The full variable domain, with the rest looked up from reference TRBV5-1 and TRBJ1-5, is KAGVTQTPRYLIKTRGQQVTLSCSPISGHRSVSWYQQTPGQGLQFLFEYFSETQRNKGNFPGRFSGRQFSNSRSEMNVSTLELGDSALYLCASSLDPGAQPQHFGDGTRLSIL.

V is TRBV19 and J is TRBJ1-2; 7 bases are shared with TRBD1. This CDR3 comprises 13 residues. From germline, CDR1 is LNHDA and CDR2 SQIVND (reference sequence). Trimming removed 3 bases from V and 7 bases from J; junction bases left unmatched: 5. The CDR3 protein is CASSIKGASGYTF. The CDR3 DNA reads TGTGCCAGTAGTATCAAGGGGGCGAGTGGCTACACCTTC.

J is TRBJ2-7 and V is TRBV28; 9 bases are a match to TRBD1. The germline V gene encodes CDR1 MDHEN and CDR2 SYDVKM. This CDR3 region has 13 residues. With 8 bases clipped from V and 6 bases from J, the junction kept 8 bases outside the gene matches. This CDR3 reads CASVYTGQGEQYF. For the CDR3, the DNA is TGTGCCAGCGTTTATACGGGACAGGGCGAGCAGTACTTC.

The J gene is TRBJ1-6, the V gene TRBV12-3 or TRBV12-4; TRBD1 agrees at 7 bases. The CDR3 is 13 residues long. J gave up 9 bases and V 5 bases, and 4 bases lay outside the gene matches. CDR3 residues: CASSDRVGSPLHF. CDR3 coding DNA: TGTGCCAGCAGTGACAGGGTTGGTTCACCCCTCCACTTT.

The rearrangement joins TRBV30 to TRBJ1-1; D gene unclear. The CDR3 covers 13 residues. CDR1 is GTSNPN and CDR2 is SVGIG in the germline V gene (reference sequence). The V end lost 2 bases, the J end lost 6 bases, and 13 bases lay between the germline ends. The DNA for the CDR3 is TGTGCCTGGAGTCGGGAGGAGCCGGCTGAAGCTTTCTTT. Residues: CAWSREEPAEAFF. Full variable domain (rest looked up from reference TRBV30 and TRBJ1-1): SQTIHQWPATLVQPVGSPLSLECTVEGTSNPNLYWYRQAAGRGLQLLFYSVGIGQISSEVPQNLSASRPQDRQFILSSKKLLLSDSGFYLCAWSREEPAEAFFGQGTRLTVV.